This is a list of T cell receptor beta chains from one sample in a study of cytomegalovirus exposure and HLA in healthy donors. Sequencing used immunoSEQ multiplex PCR; TCRdb keeps in-frame clones, though not all of them. This repertoire includes under 200,000 clones. Sequencing was done on a sample of PBMCs. These TCRs come from a woman aged 18-29 years in good health and CMV-seropositive. Both conserved end residues are part of each CDR3. A D gene is named only where the DNA matches it firmly.

v_gene: TRBV7-9
j_gene: TRBJ2-4
d_gene: TRBD2
CDR3aa: CASSLNSGDIQYF
CDR3nt: TGTGCCAGCAGCTTAAATAGCGGGGACATTCAGTACTTC

v_gene: TRBV7-2
j_gene: TRBJ2-5
d_gene: TRBD2
CDR3aa: CASSPPGLAGGAQYF
CDR3nt: TGTGCCAGCAGCCCGCCGGGACTAGCGGGGGGGGCCCAGTACTTC

v_gene: TRBV5-1
j_gene: TRBJ2-2
d_gene: TRBD1
CDR3aa: CASSWGQGSTGELFF
CDR3nt: TGCGCCAGCAGCTGGGGACAGGGTTCGACCGGGGAGCTGTTTTTT

v_gene: TRBV30
j_gene: TRBJ2-2
d_gene: TRBD1
CDR3aa: CAWSVLPGQGGTGELFF
CDR3nt: TGTGCCTGGAGTGTACTTCCGGGACAGGGGGGCACCGGGGAGCTGTTTTTT

v_gene: TRBV2
j_gene: TRBJ1-2
d_gene: TRBD1
CDR3aa: CASRRQGEGGYTF
CDR3nt: TGTGCCAGCAGACGACAGGGGGAGGGCGGCTACACCTTC

v_gene: TRBV14
j_gene: TRBJ1-5
d_gene: TRBD1
CDR3aa: CASSRGVSVGQFLSSNQPQHF
CDR3nt: TGTGCCAGCAGCCGAGGGGTTAGTGTGGGACAGTTTCTTAGTAGCAATCAGCCCCAGCATTTT

v_gene: TRBV9
j_gene: TRBJ2-7
d_gene: NA
CDR3aa: CASSVGGRIPYEQYF
CDR3nt: TGTGCCAGCAGCGTAGGAGGCAGAATACCATACGAGCAGTACTTC

v_gene: TRBV7-2
j_gene: TRBJ2-7
d_gene: NA
CDR3aa: CASSSVYEQYF
CDR3nt: TGTGCCAGCAGCTCCGTCTACGAGCAGTACTTC

v_gene: TRBV6-5
j_gene: TRBJ2-1
d_gene: NA
CDR3aa: CASSYSWGSNNEQFF
CDR3nt: TGTGCCAGCAGTTACTCATGGGGCTCGAACAATGAGCAGTTCTTC

v_gene: TRBV30
j_gene: TRBJ2-7
d_gene: TRBD2
CDR3aa: CAWSVTLAGGEQYF
CDR3nt: TGTGCCTGGAGTGTAACGCTAGCGGGAGGCGAGCAGTACTTC

v_gene: TRBV10-1
j_gene: TRBJ2-1
d_gene: NA
CDR3aa: CASSPTQAGPLGNEQFF
CDR3nt: TGCGCCAGCAGCCCAACCCAGGCAGGCCCACTAGGAAATGAGCAGTTCTTC

v_gene: TRBV1
j_gene: TRBJ1-5
d_gene: NA
CDR3aa: CTSSQKSTGGDDSNQPQHF
CDR3nt: TGCACCAGCAGCCAAAAGTCGACAGGGGGCGACGATAGCAATCAGCCCCAGCATTTT

v_gene: TRBV2
j_gene: TRBJ1-1
d_gene: TRBD1
CDR3aa: CASGTDLNTEAFF
CDR3nt: TGTGCCAGCGGGACAGACTTGAACACTGAAGCTTTCTTT

v_gene: TRBV5-1
j_gene: TRBJ2-5
d_gene: TRBD1
CDR3aa: CASTSGTGVPQETQYF
CDR3nt: TGCGCCAGCACCTCCGGGACAGGGGTCCCCCAAGAGACCCAGTACTTC

v_gene: TRBV12-2
j_gene: TRBJ2-4
d_gene: NA
CDR3aa: CASRREGLAKNIQYF
CDR3nt: TGTGCAAGTCGCCGCGAAGGACTAGCCAAAAACATTCAGTACTTC

v_gene: TRBV15
j_gene: TRBJ2-1
d_gene: TRBD1
CDR3aa: CATRDRPNNEQFF
CDR3nt: TGTGCCACCCGGGACAGGCCCAACAATGAGCAGTTCTTC

v_gene: TRBV6-5
j_gene: TRBJ1-2
d_gene: TRBD1
CDR3aa: CASRTQGIVYGYTF
CDR3nt: TGTGCCAGCAGAACACAGGGGATCGTCTATGGCTACACCTTC

v_gene: TRBV7-3
j_gene: TRBJ1-6
d_gene: TRBD1
CDR3aa: CASSYQGQGNSPLHF
CDR3nt: TGTGCCAGCAGCTACCAGGGACAGGGGAATTCACCCCTCCACTTT

v_gene: TRBV4-2
j_gene: TRBJ1-2
d_gene: TRBD1
CDR3aa: CASSPDRDSLGGYTF
CDR3nt: TGTGCCAGCAGCCCGGACAGGGATTCTCTCGGTGGCTACACCTTC

v_gene: TRBV19
j_gene: TRBJ1-1
d_gene: NA
CDR3aa: CATELNTEAFF
CDR3nt: TGTGCCACTGAGTTAAACACTGAAGCTTTCTTT

v_gene: TRBV9
j_gene: TRBJ2-5
d_gene: TRBD2
CDR3aa: CASSVKTSGRIRETQYF
CDR3nt: TGTGCCAGCAGCGTAAAAACTAGCGGGAGAATTCGAGAGACCCAGTACTTC